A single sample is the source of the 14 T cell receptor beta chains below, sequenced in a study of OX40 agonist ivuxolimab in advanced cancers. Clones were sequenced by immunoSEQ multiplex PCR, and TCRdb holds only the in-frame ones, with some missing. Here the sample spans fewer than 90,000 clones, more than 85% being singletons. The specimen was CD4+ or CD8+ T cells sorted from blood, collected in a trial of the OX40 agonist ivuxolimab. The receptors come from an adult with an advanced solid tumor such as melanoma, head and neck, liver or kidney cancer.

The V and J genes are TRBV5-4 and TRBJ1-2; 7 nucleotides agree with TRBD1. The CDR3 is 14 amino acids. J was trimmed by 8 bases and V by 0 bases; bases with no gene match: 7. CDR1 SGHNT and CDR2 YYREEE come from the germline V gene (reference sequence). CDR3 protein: CASSLARAGGGYTF. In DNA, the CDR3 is TGTGCCAGCAGCTTGGCCAGGGCAGGGGGGGGCTACACCTTC.

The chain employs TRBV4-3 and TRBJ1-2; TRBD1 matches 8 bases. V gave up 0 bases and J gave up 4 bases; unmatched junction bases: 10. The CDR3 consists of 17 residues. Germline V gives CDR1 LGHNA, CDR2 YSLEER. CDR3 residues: CASSQERGTGGIYGYTF. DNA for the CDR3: TGCGCCAGCAGCCAAGAAAGAGGGACAGGTGGAATCTATGGCTACACCTTC.

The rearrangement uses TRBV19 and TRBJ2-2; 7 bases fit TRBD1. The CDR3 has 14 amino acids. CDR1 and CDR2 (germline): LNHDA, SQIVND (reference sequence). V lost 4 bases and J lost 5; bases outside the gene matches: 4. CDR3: CASSRQGTTGELFF. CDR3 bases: TGTGCCAGTAGTAGACAGGGTACGACCGGGGAGCTGTTTTTT.

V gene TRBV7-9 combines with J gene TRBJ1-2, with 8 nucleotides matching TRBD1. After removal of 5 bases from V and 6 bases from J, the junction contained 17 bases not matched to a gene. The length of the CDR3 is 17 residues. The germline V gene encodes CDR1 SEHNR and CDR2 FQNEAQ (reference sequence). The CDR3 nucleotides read TGTGCCAGCAGCCTAGGACAGGGAGTCGGTAGAGGTGATGGCTACACCTTC. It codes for CASSLGQGVGRGDGYTF.

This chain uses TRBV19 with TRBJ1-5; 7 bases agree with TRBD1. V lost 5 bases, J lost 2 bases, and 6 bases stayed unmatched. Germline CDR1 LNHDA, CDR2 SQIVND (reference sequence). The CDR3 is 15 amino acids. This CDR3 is CASSPDRVGNQPQHF. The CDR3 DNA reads TGTGCCAGTAGTCCCGACAGGGTGGGCAATCAGCCCCAGCATTTT. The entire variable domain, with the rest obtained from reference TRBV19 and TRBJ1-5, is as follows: DGGITQSPKYLFRKEGQNVTLSCEQNLNHDAMYWYRQDPGQGLRLIYYSQIVNDFQKGDIAEGYSVSREKKESFPLTVTSAQKNPTAFYLCASSPDRVGNQPQHFGDGTRLSIL.

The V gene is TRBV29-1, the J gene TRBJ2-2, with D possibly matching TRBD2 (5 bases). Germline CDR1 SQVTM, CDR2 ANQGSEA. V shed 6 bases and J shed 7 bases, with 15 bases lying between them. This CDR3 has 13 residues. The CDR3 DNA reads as TGCAGCGTGGGGAGCCACCGGGACGGGGAGCTGTTTTTT. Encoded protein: CSVGSHRDGELFF.

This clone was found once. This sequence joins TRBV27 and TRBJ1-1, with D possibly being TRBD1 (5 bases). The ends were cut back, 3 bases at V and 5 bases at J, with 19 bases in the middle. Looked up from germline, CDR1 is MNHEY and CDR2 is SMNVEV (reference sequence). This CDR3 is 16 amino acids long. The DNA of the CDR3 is TGTGCCAGCAGTTTTGGCTTCGGGGGAGGAGGGACTGAAGCTTTCTTT. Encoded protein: CASSFGFGGGGTEAFF.

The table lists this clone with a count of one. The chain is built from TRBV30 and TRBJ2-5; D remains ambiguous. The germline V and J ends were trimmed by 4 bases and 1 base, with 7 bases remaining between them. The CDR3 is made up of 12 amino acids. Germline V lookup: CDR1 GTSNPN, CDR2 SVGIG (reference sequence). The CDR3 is CAWTGSQETQYF. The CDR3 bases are TGTGCCTGGACCGGCAGCCAAGAGACCCAGTACTTC.

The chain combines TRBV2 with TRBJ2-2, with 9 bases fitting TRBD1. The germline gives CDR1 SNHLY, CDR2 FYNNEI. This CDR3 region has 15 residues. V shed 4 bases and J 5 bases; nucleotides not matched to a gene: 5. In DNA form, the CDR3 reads TGTGCCAGCAGTGGAGGGACAGGGTCTACCGGGGAGCTGTTTTTT. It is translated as CASSGGTGSTGELFF.

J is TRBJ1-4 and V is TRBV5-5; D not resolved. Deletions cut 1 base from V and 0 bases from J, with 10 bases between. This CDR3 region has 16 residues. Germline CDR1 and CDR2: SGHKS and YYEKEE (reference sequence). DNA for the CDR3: TGTGCCAGCAGCTTGCGGACCGAAGCAACTAATGAAAAACTGTTTTTT. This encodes CASSLRTEATNEKLFF.

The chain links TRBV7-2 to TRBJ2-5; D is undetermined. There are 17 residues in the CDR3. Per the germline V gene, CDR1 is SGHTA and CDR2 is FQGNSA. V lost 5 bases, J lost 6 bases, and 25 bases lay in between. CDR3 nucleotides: TGTGCCAGCAGCCACTCTTGGCTAGGCACGGTCGTCCAGACCCAGTACTTC. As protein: CASSHSWLGTVVQTQYF.

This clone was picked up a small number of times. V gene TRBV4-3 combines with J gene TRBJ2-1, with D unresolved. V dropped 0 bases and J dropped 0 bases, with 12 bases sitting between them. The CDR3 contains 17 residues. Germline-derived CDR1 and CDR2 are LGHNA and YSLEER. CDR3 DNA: TGCGCCAGCAGCCAAGATTTATTCACCAGCTCCTACAATGAGCAGTTCTTC. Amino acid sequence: CASSQDLFTSSYNEQFF.

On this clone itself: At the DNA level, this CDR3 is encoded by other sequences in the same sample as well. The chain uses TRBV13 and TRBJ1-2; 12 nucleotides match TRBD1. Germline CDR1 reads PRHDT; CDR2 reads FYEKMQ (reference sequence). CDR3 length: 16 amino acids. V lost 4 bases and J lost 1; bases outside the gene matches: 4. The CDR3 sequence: CASSSGDRGRNYGYTF. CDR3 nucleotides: TGTGCCAGCAGCTCAGGGGACAGGGGGCGTAACTATGGCTACACCTTC.

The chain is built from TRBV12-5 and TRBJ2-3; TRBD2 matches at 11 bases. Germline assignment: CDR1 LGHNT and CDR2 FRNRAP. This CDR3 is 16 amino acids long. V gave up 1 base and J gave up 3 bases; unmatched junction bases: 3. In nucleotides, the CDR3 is TGTGCTAGTGGTTTGGGGCTAGCGGGGGGAACAGATACGCAGTATTTT. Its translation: CASGLGLAGGTDTQYF.